Shown below are 25 T cell receptor beta chains from a single sample sequenced in a study of cytomegalovirus exposure and HLA in healthy donors. The PCR employed 60 Vbeta primers together with 13 Jbeta primers. This table comes from immunoSEQ multiplex PCR, and its TCRdb copy is limited to in-frame clones, with some not included. The sample shows about 190,000 clones, approximately 79% of them seen only once. Source material: PBMCs. The origin of the receptors is a woman under 30 in good health and CMV-seronegative.

The genes are TRBV30 and TRBJ2-1; 13 bases map to TRBD2. The V gene's germline CDR1 is GTSNPN and CDR2 SVGIG (reference sequence). The CDR3 runs 17 residues. J was trimmed by 10 bases and V by 4 bases; bases with no gene match: 16. The CDR3 bases are TGTGCCTGGATGGCATATAGGACTAGCGGGAGTTTCAGGGAGCAGTTCTTC. Its translation: CAWMAYRTSGSFREQFF.

The chain recombines TRBV29-1 with TRBJ2-3, with 7 bases identical to TRBD1. The CDR3 spans 16 residues. From germline, CDR1 is SQVTM and CDR2 ANQGSEA. After removal of 0 bases from V and 3 bases from J, the junction contained 9 bases not matched to a gene. The CDR3 sequence: CSVEDWTGLGTDTQYF. The DNA for the CDR3 is TGCAGCGTTGAAGATTGGACAGGTCTGGGGACAGATACGCAGTATTTT.

V gene TRBV19 combines with J gene TRBJ1-1, with TRBD1 identical over 10 bases. V trimming: 8 bases; J trimming: 4 bases; junction bases outside the gene matches: 7. The CDR3 sequence is 14 residues long. CDR1 and CDR2 (germline): LNHDA, SQIVND (reference sequence). The CDR3 DNA is TGTGCCAGTTCCCCGGGACAGGGGAGCACTGAAGCTTTCTTT. Protein: CASSPGQGSTEAFF.

V and J are TRBV10-3 and TRBJ1-2; possibly TRBD1 for D (5 bases). Trimming removed 9 bases from V and 8 bases from J, with 13 bases in between. Germline V lookup: CDR1 ENHRY, CDR2 SYGVKD. CDR3 length: 11 amino acids. CDR3 nucleotides: TGTGCCATTCAGAGGAGGGACGGCTACACCTTC. Residues: CAIQRRDGYTF.

This clone was counted once. This chain joins TRBV11-2 and TRBJ1-6; possibly TRBD1 for D (5 bases). Trimming shortened V by 4 bases and J by 16 bases, and 17 bases separated the two germline ends. The CDR3 runs 13 residues. Germline CDR1 and CDR2: SGHAT and FQNNGV. The CDR3 loop reads CASSSSPGLYLHF. DNA of the CDR3: TGTGCCAGCAGCTCCAGTCCGGGACTTTATCTCCACTTT.

The chain links TRBV28 to TRBJ2-3, with D possibly being TRBD2 (6 bases). The CDR3 has 17 amino acids. Looked up from germline, CDR1 is MDHEN and CDR2 is SYDVKM. V dropped 7 bases and J dropped 0 bases, with 20 bases sitting between them. CDR3 in DNA: TGTGCCAGCACCCCCTCCGGACGGGGGTCGAGCACAGATACGCAGTATTTT. It encodes CASTPSGRGSSTDTQYF.

There are a few counts of this clone. The V gene is TRBV29-1, the J gene TRBJ2-2; 9 bases match TRBD1. The CDR3 runs 15 residues. The V gene's germline CDR1 is SQVTM and CDR2 ANQGSEA. V was pared by 7 bases and J by 1 base, with 7 bases of the junction left unmatched. CDR3 sequence: CSAWKGQGNTGELFF. DNA for the CDR3: TGCAGCGCCTGGAAGGGACAGGGGAACACCGGGGAGCTGTTTTTT.

The chain combines TRBV28 with TRBJ1-3, with TRBD1 identical over 9 bases. From germline, CDR1 is MDHEN and CDR2 SYDVKM. The CDR3 is 13 residues long. With 7 bases clipped from V and 6 bases from J, the junction kept 4 bases outside the gene matches. CDR3 residues: CASKGTGTNTIYF. The DNA of the CDR3 is TGTGCCAGCAAAGGGACAGGGACAAACACCATATATTTT.

This chain joins TRBV10-3 and TRBJ2-3; D is uncertain. V was clipped by 8 bases and J by 6 bases, with 15 bases between them. The germline CDR1 and CDR2 sequences are ENHRY and SYGVKD. The CDR3 extends over 13 amino acids. CDR3 nucleotide sequence: TGTGCCATCGCTGGGCCAGTGCAGGATACGCAGTATTTT. Amino acids: CAIAGPVQDTQYF.

The chain has TRBV7-2 and TRBJ2-5, with a possible D match to TRBD1 (6 bases). There are 14 residues in the CDR3. V shed 3 bases and J shed 9 bases, with 17 bases lying between them. The germline V gene encodes CDR1 SGHTA and CDR2 FQGNSA. The chain's CDR3 is CASSFASAKGAQYF. DNA of the CDR3: TGTGCCAGCAGCTTCGCCTCGGCTAAGGGGGCCCAGTACTTC.

The chain combines TRBV27 with TRBJ1-5; TRBD1 matches at 7 bases. This CDR3 is built from 14 residues. The J segment lost 2 bases and the V segment lost 5 bases, leaving 3 bases of the junction unmatched. Per germline, CDR1 MNHEY and CDR2 SMNVEV (reference sequence). CDR3 in amino acids: CASSNRGRNQPQHF. CDR3 bases: TGTGCCAGCAGTAACAGGGGACGCAATCAGCCCCAGCATTTT.

The rearrangement links TRBV5-1 to TRBJ2-2; 13 nucleotides align to TRBD2. The V and J ends lost 4 bases and 5 bases, in that order; junction bases with no gene match: 8. Germline V CDR1 and CDR2: SGHRS, YFSETQ. The CDR3 sequence is 17 residues long. CDR3 coding DNA: TGCGCCAGCAGCCCCGGGACTAGCGGGATTATTACCGGGGAGCTGTTTTTT. Protein sequence: CASSPGTSGIITGELFF.

As for this clone: The junction differs from germline at one of its ends, possibly a read error. V is TRBV6-1 and J is TRBJ1-1; weak D call: TRBD1 (6 bases). CDR3 size: 15 residues. CDR1 is MNHNS and CDR2 is SASEGT in the germline V gene. CDR3 in DNA: TGTGCCAGCAGTGAAGATACAGGGTCGTGGACTGAAGCTCTCTTT. It yields the protein CASSEDTGSWTEALF.

The CDR3 DNA follows: TGTGCCAGCAGCTTGGCAGGGCTACTATGGGGTGGCTACACCTTC. It is translated as CASSLAGLLWGGYTF. The rearrangement joins TRBV5-5 to TRBJ1-2; perhaps TRBD1 as D (5 bases). Germline V gene lookup returns CDR1 SGHKS and CDR2 YYEKEE (reference sequence). This CDR3 is built from 15 residues. Trimming removed 0 bases at V and 7 bases at J, with 16 bases between.

The chain carries TRBV21-1 and TRBJ1-2; TRBD1, the table's D call, was not compared with the DNA. TRBV21-1 is designated a pseudogene. The CDR3 totals 18 residues. The DNA of the CDR3 is TGTGCCAGCATTAAGGCCGGGACACATAAAGGGTTTACCTATGGCTACACCTTC. Protein: CASIKAGTHKGFTYGYTF.

This sequence joins TRBV25-1 and TRBJ2-5, with 8 bases lining up with TRBD1. TRBJ2-7 explains the end of the DNA better; the J call may be wrong. Germline V gives CDR1 MGHDK, CDR2 SYGVNS. The CDR3 contains 14 residues. The DNA for the CDR3 is TGTGCCAGCAGTGGATTGGACAGGGCGCCCGAGCAGTACTTC. It translates to CASSGLDRAPEQYF.

V gene TRBV7-9 combines with J gene TRBJ2-1, with 10 bases that match TRBD2. The trim removed 5 bases at V and 8 bases at J, leaving 15 bases unmatched. In germline, CDR1 is SEHNR, CDR2 FQNEAQ (reference sequence). This CDR3 has 17 residues. CDR3 sequence: CASSPGTSVFLRDEQFF. The CDR3 DNA reads as TGTGCCAGCAGCCCTGGGACTAGCGTCTTCCTCCGGGATGAGCAGTTCTTC.

This clone was seen a few times. J is TRBJ1-1 and V is TRBV7-2; possibly TRBD1 for D (5 bases). Trimming removed 4 bases at V and 8 bases at J, with 11 bases between. From germline, CDR1 is SGHTA and CDR2 FQGNSA. The CDR3 is 12 amino acids. The CDR3 DNA reads as TGTGCCAGCAGCTCGGATTGGACAGAAGCTTTCTTT. Encoded protein: CASSSDWTEAFF.

The chain couples TRBV7-2 to TRBJ2-7; possibly TRBD2 for D (5 bases). Trimming left V 0 bases short and J 3 bases short, with 12 bases between. The CDR3 covers 15 residues. Germline-derived CDR1 and CDR2 are SGHTA and FQGNSA. The CDR3 reads CASSLAAAGGYEQYF. The CDR3, as DNA: TGTGCCAGCAGCTTAGCCGCGGCGGGTGGCTACGAGCAGTACTTC.

This clone was detected once. V usage is TRBV6-5 and J usage is TRBJ1-4; a weak D match, TRBD1 (6 bases). Germline V gene data show CDR1 as MNHEY and CDR2 as SVGAGI. V lost 0 bases, J lost 7 bases, and 12 bases lay in between. The length of the CDR3 is 15 residues. CDR3 in DNA: TGTGCCAGCAGTTACTCCGGAGTGGACAGTGAAAAACTGTTTTTT. Translated, it gives CASSYSGVDSEKLFF.

This clone has more than one count but fewer than ten. The V and J genes are TRBV28 and TRBJ2-7; possibly TRBD1 for D (6 bases). The CDR3 contains 15 residues. The germline V gene encodes CDR1 MDHEN and CDR2 SYDVKM. V was cut by 5 bases and J by 3 bases, with 17 bases left in between. The CDR3 DNA follows: TGTGCCAGCAGTGCCCCTGTGGGACAACACTACGAGCAGTACTTC. Its protein is CASSAPVGQHYEQYF.

The chain is built from TRBV7-2 and TRBJ2-3; a possible D gene is TRBD2 (6 bases). From germline, CDR1 is SGHTA and CDR2 FQGNSA. The germline V and J ends were trimmed by 1 base and 1 base, with 12 bases remaining between them. The CDR3 has 16 amino acids. The CDR3 sequence: CASSLDWSGGTDTQYF. The CDR3 DNA sequence: TGTGCCAGCAGCTTAGATTGGTCGGGGGGCACAGATACGCAGTATTTT.

The chain combines TRBV11-1 with TRBJ2-7, with D perhaps TRBD2 (5 bases). The CDR3 spans 14 residues. The germline V and J ends were trimmed by 4 bases and 4 bases, with 14 bases remaining between them. Germline CDR1 SGHAT, CDR2 FQDESV (reference sequence). This chain's CDR3 is CASSSDTEEYEQYF. The CDR3 DNA reads as TGTGCCAGCAGCTCAGACACGGAGGAATACGAGCAGTACTTC. Looking up the rest from reference TRBV11-1 and TRBJ2-7 gives the full variable domain: EAEVAQSPRYKITEKSQAVAFWCDPISGHATLYWYRQILGQGPELLVQFQDESVVDDSQLPKDRFSAERLKGVDSTLKIQPAELGDSAMYLCASSSDTEEYEQYFGPGTRLTVT.

The table lists this clone with a few counts. The chain couples TRBV2 to TRBJ1-3; D perhaps matches TRBD1 (6 bases). This CDR3 is 17 amino acids long. V was cut by 6 bases and J by 1 base, with 19 bases left in between. CDR1 and CDR2 (germline): SNHLY, FYNNEI. Here the CDR3 reads CASRSPAGGESGNTIYF. DNA for the CDR3: TGTGCCAGCAGATCCCCCGCGGGGGGCGAGTCTGGAAACACCATATATTTT.

The V call is TRBV6-5, the J call TRBJ2-7, with TRBD1 matching 8 bases. Germline V gives CDR1 MNHEY, CDR2 SVGAGI. V lost 5 bases and J lost 3; bases outside the gene matches: 9. The CDR3 extends over 15 amino acids. The CDR3 sequence: CASSGPGQVNYEQYF. CDR3 DNA: TGTGCCAGCAGTGGCCCGGGACAGGTAAACTACGAGCAGTACTTC.